This TCR beta chain came from a study of radiation and T cells in renal cell carcinoma. In the study overall: Nephrectomy followed 15 Gy stereotactic body radiation by 4 weeks. Study-wide findings and caveats: Top tumor clonotypes rose in blood 2 weeks post-radiation, then contracted.

CDR1 and CDR2 from the germline V gene are SGHTA and FQGNSA. V dropped 7 bases and J dropped 4 bases, with 28 bases sitting between them. The CDR3 length is 18 residues. Time point in this sample: blood 2 weeks post-SBRT. Treatment: 15 Gy SBRT to primary tumor, nephrectomy 4 weeks later. Sequencing was performed with immunoSEQ multiplex PCR; in TCRdb, only in-frame clones are kept and a portion is missing. The profile shows some 150,000 clones, roughly 87% of them singletons. With regard to this clone: Its target is unknown.

The gene calls are TRBV7-2 and TRBJ2-5; tentative D call: TRBD2 (7 bases). The sequence was obtained from a woman aged 45-59 years with renal cell carcinoma. The input for sequencing was blood, taken from a patient whose treatment included radiotherapy and nephrectomy. In DNA form, the CDR3 reads TGTGCCAGCACCCTCACGATTCGCGGGGCCCGGGGGGCAGAGACCCAGTACTTC. Translating it yields CASTLTIRGARGAETQYF. Supplemented by reference TRBV7-2 and TRBJ2-5, the full variable domain reads GAGVSQSPSNKVTEKGKDVELRCDPISGHTALYWYRQSLGQGLEFLIYFQGNSAPDKSGLPSDRFSAERTGGSVSTLTIQRTQQEDSAVYLCASTLTIRGARGAETQYFGPGTRLLVL.